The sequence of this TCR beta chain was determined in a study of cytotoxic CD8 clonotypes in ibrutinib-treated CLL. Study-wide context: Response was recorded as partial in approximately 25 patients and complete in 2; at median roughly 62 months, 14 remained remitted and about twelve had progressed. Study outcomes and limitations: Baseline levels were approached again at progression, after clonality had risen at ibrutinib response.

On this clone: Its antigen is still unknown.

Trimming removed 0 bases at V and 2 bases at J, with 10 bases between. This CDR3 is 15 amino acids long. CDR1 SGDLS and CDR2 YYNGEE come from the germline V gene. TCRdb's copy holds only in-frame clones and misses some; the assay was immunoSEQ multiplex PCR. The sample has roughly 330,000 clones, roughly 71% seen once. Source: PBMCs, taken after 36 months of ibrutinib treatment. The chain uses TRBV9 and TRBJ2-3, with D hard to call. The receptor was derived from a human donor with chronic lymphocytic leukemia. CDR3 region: CASSVGSTYTDTQYF. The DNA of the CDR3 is TGTGCCAGCAGCGTAGGATCGACCTACACAGATACGCAGTATTTT.